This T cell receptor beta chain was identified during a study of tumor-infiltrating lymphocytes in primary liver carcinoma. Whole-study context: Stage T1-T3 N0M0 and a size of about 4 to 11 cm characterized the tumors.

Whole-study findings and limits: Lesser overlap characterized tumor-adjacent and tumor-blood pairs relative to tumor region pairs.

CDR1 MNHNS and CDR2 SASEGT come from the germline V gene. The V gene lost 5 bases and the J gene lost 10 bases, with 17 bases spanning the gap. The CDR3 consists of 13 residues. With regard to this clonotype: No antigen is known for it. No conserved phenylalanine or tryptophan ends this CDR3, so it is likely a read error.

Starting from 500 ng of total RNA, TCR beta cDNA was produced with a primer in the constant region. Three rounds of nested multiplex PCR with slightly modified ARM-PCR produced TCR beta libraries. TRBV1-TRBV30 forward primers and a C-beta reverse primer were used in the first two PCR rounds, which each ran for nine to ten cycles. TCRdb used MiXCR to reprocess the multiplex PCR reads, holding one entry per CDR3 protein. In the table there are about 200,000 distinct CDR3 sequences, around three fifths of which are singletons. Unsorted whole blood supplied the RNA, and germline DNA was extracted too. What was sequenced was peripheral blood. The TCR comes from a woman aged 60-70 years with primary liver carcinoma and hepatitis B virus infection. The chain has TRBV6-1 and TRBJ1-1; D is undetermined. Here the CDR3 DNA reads TGTGCCAGCAGTTTTCCCGGTGGGGAGGCAGCTTTCTCT. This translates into CASSFPGGEAAFS.